This T cell receptor beta chain was recorded in a study of blood T cell repertoires in COVID-19. Study details: Acute-phase and convalescent COVID-19 samples originated in the United States, Italy and Spain. Nucleic acid was either cDNA or gDNA, and it came from T cells, B-cell-depleted T cells, or PBMCs.

Repertoires were generated with immunoSEQ multiplex PCR, while TCRdb's copy carries only in-frame clones and drops some. This table holds hundreds of thousands of clones, roughly 84% found once. The CDR3 is 14 residues long. Looked up from germline, CDR1 is GTSNPN and CDR2 is SVGIG (reference sequence). The V end was cut by 8 bases, the J end by 9 bases, with 20 bases between. The material sequenced was peripheral blood. This clonotype originated in a woman aged 45-65 years with acute or convalescent COVID-19. The V call is TRBV30, the J call TRBJ1-6; D perhaps matches TRBD1 (6 bases). The CDR3 DNA reads TGTGCCGGTCAAACCGGGACCAGGGGTTCACCCCTCCACTTT. This gives the protein CAGQTGTRGSPLHF.